This record concerns one T cell receptor (beta chain) sequence. No antigen is known for it. Base qualities are not provided; no much larger clone lies one nucleotide away. These data originate in a study of technical replicates of blood from several donors (dated by TCRdb to the late 2010s). V drops 4 bases and J drops 3 bases, leaving 10 bases in between. The CDR3 spans 13 residues, from the cysteine through the phenylalanine. Only CDR3 DNA is held: 39 bases, read in frame from base 1. The germline V gene provides CDR1 SGDLS and CDR2 YYNGEE. The library was prepared using the immunoSEQ multiplex PCR assay. The table was pulled from immuneACCESS by TCRdb, which kept in-frame rearrangements only. Such tables lose some clones; where checked, under half of the loss comes from unresolved V genes, and the rest has no known cause. A total of about 83,000 clones appear in this sample, around 94% of them only once. The top ten constitute about 0.23% of the sample.

Here the chain combines TRBV9 and TRBJ2-5; TRBD2 is a weak D gene call, 5 bases matching. The receptor's source is a human donor in good health. Sequencing was carried out using T cells isolated from PBMCs. In nucleotides, the sequence is TGTGCCAGCAGCCCGCTGAGGGAAGAGACCCAGTACTTC. This yields the protein CASSPLREETQYF. Reference TRBV9 and TRBJ2-5 genes cover what lies past the CDR3, so the full variable domain is DSGVTQTPKHLITATGQRVTLRCSPRSGDLSVYWYQQSLDQGLQFLIQYYNGEERAKGNILERFSAQQFPDLHSELNLSSLELGDSALYFCASSPLREETQYFGPGTRLLVL.